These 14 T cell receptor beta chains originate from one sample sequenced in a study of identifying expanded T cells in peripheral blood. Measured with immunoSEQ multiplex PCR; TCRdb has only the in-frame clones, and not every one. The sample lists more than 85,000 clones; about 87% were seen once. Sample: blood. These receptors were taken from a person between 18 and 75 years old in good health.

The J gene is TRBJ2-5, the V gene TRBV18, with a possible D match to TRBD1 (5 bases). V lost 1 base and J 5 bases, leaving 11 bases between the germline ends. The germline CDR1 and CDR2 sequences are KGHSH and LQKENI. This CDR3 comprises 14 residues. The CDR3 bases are TGTGCCAGCTCACCACGTACTGGGGCCGAGACCCAGTACTTC. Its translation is CASSPRTGAETQYF.

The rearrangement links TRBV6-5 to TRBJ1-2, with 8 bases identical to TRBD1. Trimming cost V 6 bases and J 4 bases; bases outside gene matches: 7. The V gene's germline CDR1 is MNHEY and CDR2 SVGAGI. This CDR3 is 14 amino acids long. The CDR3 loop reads CASSRTGPFYGYTF. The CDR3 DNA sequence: TGTGCCAGCAGCCGGACAGGGCCCTTCTATGGCTACACCTTC.

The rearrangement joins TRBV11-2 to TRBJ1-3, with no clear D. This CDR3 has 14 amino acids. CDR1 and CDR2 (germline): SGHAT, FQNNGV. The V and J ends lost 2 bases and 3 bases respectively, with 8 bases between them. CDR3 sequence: CASSLFGLGNTIYF. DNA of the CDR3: TGTGCCAGCAGCTTATTCGGGCTTGGAAACACCATATATTTT.

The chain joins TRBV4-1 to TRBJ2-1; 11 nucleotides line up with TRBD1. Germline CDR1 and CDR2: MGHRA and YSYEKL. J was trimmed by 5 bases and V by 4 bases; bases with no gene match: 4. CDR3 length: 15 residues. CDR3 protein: CASSPGQGANNEQFF. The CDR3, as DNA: TGCGCCAGCAGCCCAGGACAGGGGGCAAACAATGAGCAGTTCTTC.

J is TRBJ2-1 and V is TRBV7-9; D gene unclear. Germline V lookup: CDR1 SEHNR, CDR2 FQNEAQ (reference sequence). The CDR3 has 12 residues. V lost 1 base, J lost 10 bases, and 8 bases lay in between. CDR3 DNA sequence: TGTGCCAGCAGCTTAGTCTCTGAGGAGCAGTTCTTC. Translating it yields CASSLVSEEQFF.

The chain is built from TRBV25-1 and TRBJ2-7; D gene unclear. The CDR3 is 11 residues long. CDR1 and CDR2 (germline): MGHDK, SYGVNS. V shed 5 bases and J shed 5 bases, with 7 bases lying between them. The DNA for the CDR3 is TGTGCCAGCAGTAAACTACACGAGCAGTACTTC. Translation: CASSKLHEQYF.

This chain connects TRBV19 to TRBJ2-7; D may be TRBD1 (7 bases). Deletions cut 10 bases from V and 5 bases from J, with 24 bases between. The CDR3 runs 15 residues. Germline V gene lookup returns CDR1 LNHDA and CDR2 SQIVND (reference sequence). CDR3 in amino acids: CATSRSGDRVHEQYF. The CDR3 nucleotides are TGTGCCACCTCCCGCTCGGGAGACAGGGTCCACGAGCAGTACTTC.

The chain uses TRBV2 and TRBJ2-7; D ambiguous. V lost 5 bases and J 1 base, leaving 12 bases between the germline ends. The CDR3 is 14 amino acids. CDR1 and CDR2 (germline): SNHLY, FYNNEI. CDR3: CASSYRHQSYEQYF. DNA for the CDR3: TGTGCCAGCAGTTACCGACACCAATCCTACGAGCAGTACTTC.

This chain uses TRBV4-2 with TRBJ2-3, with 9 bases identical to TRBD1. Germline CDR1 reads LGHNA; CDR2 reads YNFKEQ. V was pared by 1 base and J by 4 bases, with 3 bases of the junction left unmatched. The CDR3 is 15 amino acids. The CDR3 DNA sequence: TGTGCCAGCAGCCAAGTCGGGACAGGGTCAGATACGCAGTATTTT. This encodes CASSQVGTGSDTQYF.

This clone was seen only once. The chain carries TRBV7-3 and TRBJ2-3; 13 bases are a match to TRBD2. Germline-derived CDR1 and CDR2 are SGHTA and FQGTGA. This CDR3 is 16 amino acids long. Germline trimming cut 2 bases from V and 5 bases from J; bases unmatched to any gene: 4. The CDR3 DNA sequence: TGTGCCAGCAGCTTAGGTGGGACTAGCGGGGTAGATACGCAGTATTTT. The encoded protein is CASSLGGTSGVDTQYF.

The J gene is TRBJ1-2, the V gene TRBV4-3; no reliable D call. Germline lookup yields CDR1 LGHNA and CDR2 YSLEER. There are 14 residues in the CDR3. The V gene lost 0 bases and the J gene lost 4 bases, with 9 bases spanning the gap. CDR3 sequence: CASSQDRGPYGYTF. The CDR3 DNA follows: TGCGCCAGCAGCCAAGATAGAGGGCCCTATGGCTACACCTTC.

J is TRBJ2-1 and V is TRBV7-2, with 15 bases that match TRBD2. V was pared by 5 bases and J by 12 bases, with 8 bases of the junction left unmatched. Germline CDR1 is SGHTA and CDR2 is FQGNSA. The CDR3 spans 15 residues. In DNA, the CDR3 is TGTGCCAGCAGCGAGGGACTAGCGGGAGGAATGAGGCAGTTCTTC. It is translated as CASSEGLAGGMRQFF.

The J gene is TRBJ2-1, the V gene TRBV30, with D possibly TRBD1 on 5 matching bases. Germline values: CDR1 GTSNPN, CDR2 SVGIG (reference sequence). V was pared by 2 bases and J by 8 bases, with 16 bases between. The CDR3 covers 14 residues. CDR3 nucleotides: TGTGCCTGGAGTAGGGGATTCATGCCCGATGAGCAGTTCTTC. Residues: CAWSRGFMPDEQFF.

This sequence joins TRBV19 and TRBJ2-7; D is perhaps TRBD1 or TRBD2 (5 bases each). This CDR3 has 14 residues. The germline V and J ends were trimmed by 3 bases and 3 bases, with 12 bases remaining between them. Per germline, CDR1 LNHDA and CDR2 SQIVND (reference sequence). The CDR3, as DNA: TGTGCCAGTAGTATCCGGGGCCTAGGCTACGAGCAGTACTTC. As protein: CASSIRGLGYEQYF. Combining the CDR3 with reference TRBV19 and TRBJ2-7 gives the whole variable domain DGGITQSPKYLFRKEGQNVTLSCEQNLNHDAMYWYRQDPGQGLRLIYYSQIVNDFQKGDIAEGYSVSREKKESFPLTVTSAQKNPTAFYLCASSIRGLGYEQYFGPGTRLTVT.